This TCR beta chain was captured by sequencing in a study of T cell responses to AZD1222 COVID-19 vaccine. General observations from the study: Repertoires were obtained only post-peak T cell response. Unmutated variant regions are reportedly the target of nearly half of TCRs that are spike-specific. It should be noted that donors were predominantly white British and more often female, and clonal diversity was possibly underestimated.

CDR1 is MNHEY, CDR2 SMNVEV, per germline (reference sequence). V was clipped by 4 bases and J by 4 bases, with 11 bases between them. CDR3 length: 14 residues. A remark on this clone: Its specificity is unknown.

TCRdb's copy holds only in-frame clones and misses some; the assay was immunoSEQ multiplex PCR. The repertoire holds under 200,000 clones, with more than 85% as singletons. The V and J genes are TRBV27 and TRBJ2-1, with D tentatively TRBD1 (5 bases). The origin of this receptor is an adult in good health. Sequenced material: peripheral blood, taken on day 0 of AZD1222 vaccination. The CDR3, as DNA: TGTGCCAGCAGTTACCCTGGGGCGTACAATGAGCAGTTCTTC. This encodes CASSYPGAYNEQFF.